This T cell receptor (beta chain) stems from a study of blood T cell repertoires in COVID-19 (dated by TCRdb to 2020 to 2021). With respect to the entire study: Samples covering the acute and convalescent phases of COVID-19 were provided by collaborators in the United States, Italy and Spain. The prospective study material was composed of cDNA or gDNA derived from T cells, B-cell-depleted T cells, or PBMCs. Where available, HLA class I and class II types were obtained from metadata supplied by the sample provider rather than from assay-based typing. Nearly every sample came with metadata listing a de-identified subject ID, COVID-19 status, age in years and sex. The repertoires were released in a freely available public database meant as a resource for research on the immune response to SARS-CoV-2. Subjects who had been exposed to COVID-19, were actively infected with it, or had recovered from it provided the deeply sampled blood TCRbeta repertoires that made up the dataset. The samples were drawn from two sources: the first 160 participants of the ongoing ImmuneRACE study, and over 950 subjects contributed by 6 global collaborators. The full study reports these points: How much clinical and demographic metadata was included differed by source and by participant, and the metadata was provided uncurated.

The trim is 1 base for V and 8 bases for J, with a gap of 12 bases between the germline ends. The CDR3 numbers 14 residues from cysteine through phenylalanine. Of the read, only the CDR3 DNA is kept; its 42 bases are in frame from base 1. Taken from the germline V gene, the CDR1 and CDR2 loops are SGHRS and YFSETQ. TCRbeta CDR3 regions were amplified from genomic DNA using the immunoSEQ Assay, a bias-controlled multiplex PCR. In the source study's methods: The number of nucleated cells in each sample was estimated by amplification of reference gene primers within the assay. To quantify the absolute abundance of each unique TCRbeta CDR3 rearrangement, sequence reads were collapsed and filtered. For each sample, productive Simpson clonality was calculated by taking the square root of Simpson's diversity index across productive rearrangements. The table comes from immuneACCESS by way of TCRdb, which keeps in-frame sequences with V and J called. Part of the clones is missing from these tables; in studies checked, under half for an unresolved V gene and the rest for unknown reasons. That table gives V, J and clone size, and the DNA gave D and trimming. This sample comprises some 150,000 clones, over 70% of them detected only once. About 4% of the sample belongs to the ten largest clones.

In the prospective study, participants were 18 to 89 years old, resided in approximately 22 geographic areas of the United States, and were enrolled through a virtual design. In the prospective study, participants were assigned to cohorts based on the clinical history participants reported in a screening survey and a study questionnaire. Each participant in the prospective study had whole blood, serum and a nasopharyngeal or oropharyngeal swab collected by mobile phlebotomists. Over an approximately 2-month period, participants in the prospective study had the option of providing additional blood draws and questionnaires. Before DNA extraction, prospective study blood samples were shipped either frozen or at room temperature. Details on this clone: This clone's antigen is unknown. The sample holds no much larger clone one base away, and base qualities are not on file.

The chain is encoded by TRBV5-1 joined to TRBJ1-4; possibly the D gene is TRBD1, per 5 matching bases. The material sequenced was PBMCs or T cells enriched from blood (not recorded which). This receptor was obtained from a woman aged 45 to 65 in a cohort exposed to, infected with or recovered from COVID-19 (not recorded which). CDR3 loop: CASSLSGGKEKLFF. The sequence in DNA is TGCGCCAGCAGCTTGTCTGGGGGGAAGGAAAAACTGTTTTTT.